The 27 T cell receptor beta chains reported below all come from one sample, sequenced in a study of regulatory T cells in long-lasting Graves disease. Time point defined: persistent/refractory GD, antithyroid drugs over 5 years with positive TRAb. RNA isolated from PBMCs was used to make the TCR library. Library construction for TCR beta used iRepertoire HTBI primers and Arm-PCR of CDR3 regions. One entry per CDR3 protein results from TCRdb running MiXCR on the multiplex PCR reads. Altogether roughly 450,000 distinct CDR3 sequences are present, roughly 23% being singletons, with the ten largest covering around 13%. The sample in question was peripheral blood mononuclear cells (PBMCs), obtained when the disease was refractory, from a patient treated with antithyroid drugs. The receptors shown here come from a female donor with Graves disease.

This rearrangement joins TRBV6-2 or TRBV6-3 to TRBJ2-7; possibly TRBD2 for D (6 bases). CDR1 is MNHEY and CDR2 is SVGEGT in the germline V gene. Trimming cost V 0 bases and J 4 bases, with 10 bases left between them. This CDR3 has 14 amino acids. CDR3 region: CASSYSGLLYEQYF. CDR3 nucleotides: TGTGCCAGCAGTTACTCGGGACTGTTATACGAGCAGTACTTC.

This clonotype was seen repeatedly, ten times or more. The chain is built from TRBV28 and TRBJ1-1; D gene ambiguous. V was shortened by 2 bases and J by 4 bases, with 17 bases between the two germline ends. CDR1 MDHEN and CDR2 SYDVKM come from the germline V gene. The CDR3 runs to 16 residues. In nucleotides, the CDR3 is TGTGCCAGCAGTTTACGAAGACACTTACGACCCACTGAAGCTTTCTTT. This gives the protein CASSLRRHLRPTEAFF.

This clonotype was picked up a small number of times. The chain links TRBV5-4 to TRBJ2-3; D may be TRBD2 (5 bases). V lost 0 bases, J lost 2 bases, and 13 bases lay in between. The CDR3 length is 16 residues. Per the germline V gene, CDR1 is SGHNT and CDR2 is YYREEE (reference sequence). The CDR3 is CASSLGTGGNTDTQYF. The CDR3 bases are TGTGCCAGCAGCTTGGGTACCGGAGGCAACACAGATACGCAGTATTTT.

The V gene is TRBV27, the J gene TRBJ2-3; the D is unclear. The CDR3 covers 15 residues. CDR1 and CDR2 (germline): MNHEY, SMNVEV (reference sequence). With 3 bases removed from V and 0 bases from J, the gap between germline ends came to 10 bases. The CDR3 region is CASSFLGLSTDTQYF. The CDR3 DNA reads as TGTGCCAGCAGTTTCCTCGGCCTTAGCACAGATACGCAGTATTTT.

This clonotype came up many times. This chain links TRBV28 with TRBJ1-4; a weak D match, TRBD1 (6 bases). The germline gives CDR1 MDHEN, CDR2 SYDVKM. V lost 2 bases to trimming and J lost 0 bases, with 7 bases between them. The CDR3 sequence is 15 residues long. CDR3 nucleotides: TGTGCCAGCAGTTTACGACAGGCAACTAATGAAAAACTGTTTTTT. This sequence encodes CASSLRQATNEKLFF.

This clonotype was detected only a few times. Here the CDR3 reads CASSLGGVEQPQHF. Written as DNA, the CDR3 is TGTGCCAGCAGCTTAGGGGGTGTAGAACAGCCCCAGCATTTT. The chain has TRBV7-2 and TRBJ1-5; unclear D gene. This CDR3 has 14 residues. Germline values: CDR1 SGHTA, CDR2 FQGNSA. The germline V and J ends were trimmed by 1 base and 7 bases, with 11 bases remaining between them.

V and J are TRBV27 and TRBJ1-1; D uncertain. V lost 4 bases, J lost 0 bases, and 9 bases lay in between. This CDR3 region has 14 residues. CDR1 is MNHEY, CDR2 SMNVEV, per germline (reference sequence). This CDR3 reads CASSWGPMNTEAFF. The DNA of the CDR3 is TGTGCCAGCAGTTGGGGTCCCATGAACACTGAAGCTTTCTTT.

This clonotype was picked up many times. The V call is TRBV7-2, the J call TRBJ1-1, with D perhaps matching TRBD1 (5 bases). Germline loops: CDR1 SGHTA, CDR2 FQGNSA. CDR3 length: 13 residues. The ends were cut back, 1 base at V and 7 bases at J, with 10 bases in the middle. The CDR3 region is CASSLVSTGEAFF. In DNA, the CDR3 is TGTGCCAGCAGCTTAGTGTCTACAGGTGAAGCTTTCTTT.

This clonotype was seen a handful of times. The chain employs TRBV19 and TRBJ1-4; no firm D call. The CDR3 is 16 residues long. Trimming shortened V by 3 bases and J by 0 bases, and 11 bases separated the two germline ends. Germline V gene lookup returns CDR1 LNHDA and CDR2 SQIVND (reference sequence). CDR3 nucleotide sequence: TGTGCCAGTAGTATTTCGTCCGGGTCAACTAATGAAAAACTGTTTTTT. Protein: CASSISSGSTNEKLFF. The variable domain in full, with the rest retrieved from reference TRBV19 and TRBJ1-4, is DGGITQSPKYLFRKEGQNVTLSCEQNLNHDAMYWYRQDPGQGLRLIYYSQIVNDFQKGDIAEGYSVSREKKESFPLTVTSAQKNPTAFYLCASSISSGSTNEKLFFGSGTQLSVL.

This clonotype was found many times. The chain recombines TRBV20-1 with TRBJ1-5, with 9 bases fitting TRBD1. Trimming took 0 bases from V and 6 from J; bases not matched to a gene: 3. The germline V gene encodes CDR1 DFQATT and CDR2 SNEGSKA (reference sequence). This CDR3 has 14 residues. CDR3 protein: CSAREGQGRQPQHF. CDR3 nucleotide sequence: TGCAGTGCTAGAGAGGGACAGGGCCGTCAGCCCCAGCATTTT.

The CDR3: CASRASGGTYEQYF. The CDR3 DNA sequence: TGTGCCAGCAGAGCTAGCGGGGGGACCTACGAGCAGTACTTC. The chain links TRBV2 to TRBJ2-7; 11 positions agree with TRBD2. The CDR3 length is 14 residues. Germline lookup yields CDR1 SNHLY and CDR2 FYNNEI. V gave up 6 bases and J gave up 2 bases; unmatched junction bases: 3.

This clonotype has at least ten counts. V and J are TRBV3-1 and TRBJ1-1, with 7 bases fitting TRBD1. J gave up 6 bases and V 2 bases, and 6 bases lay outside the gene matches. This CDR3 has 14 amino acids. Germline CDR1 is LGHDT and CDR2 is YNNKEL (reference sequence). CDR3 loop: CASSQQPTGAEAFF. In DNA form, the CDR3 reads TGTGCCAGCAGCCAACAGCCTACAGGGGCTGAAGCTTTCTTT.

This clonotype was observed at least ten times. This sequence joins TRBV20-1 and TRBJ1-2, with 9 bases matching TRBD1. J gave up 6 bases and V 5 bases, and 4 bases lay outside the gene matches. Germline CDR1 reads DFQATT; CDR2 reads SNEGSKA (reference sequence). CDR3 length: 12 amino acids. In DNA form, the CDR3 reads TGCAGTGCTTGGGACAGGGCAGATGGCTACACCTTC. It codes for CSAWDRADGYTF.

This chain joins TRBV6-5 and TRBJ2-3; 7 nucleotides line up with TRBD2. Germline V gene data show CDR1 as MNHEY and CDR2 as SVGAGI. With 3 bases clipped from V and 8 bases from J, the junction kept 14 bases outside the gene matches. CDR3 length equals 16 residues. This CDR3 is CASSYMSGLPVGTQYF. CDR3 bases: TGTGCCAGCAGTTATATGTCGGGACTACCAGTGGGTACGCAGTATTTT.

The J gene is TRBJ2-5, the V gene TRBV19, with D perhaps TRBD1 (6 bases). The V end was cut by 5 bases, the J end by 2 bases, with 18 bases between. The CDR3 totals 16 residues. Germline CDR1 and CDR2: LNHDA and SQIVND (reference sequence). In nucleotides, the CDR3 is TGTGCCAGTAGTCCAAGGACAGCCAGCCCTCAAGAGACCCAGTACTTC. It codes for CASSPRTASPQETQYF.

This clonotype came up many times. This sequence joins TRBV10-3 and TRBJ1-1; D uncertain. The ends were cut back, 6 bases at V and 1 base at J, with 12 bases in the middle. Germline-derived CDR1 and CDR2 are ENHRY and SYGVKD. The CDR3 is 14 residues long. As DNA, the CDR3 is TGTGCCATCAGGCCCTTAATCGAGAACACTGAAGCTTTCTTT. It codes for CAIRPLIENTEAFF.

Ten or more counts support this clonotype. The chain links TRBV2 to TRBJ1-2; D remains unclear. Trimming removed 5 bases at V and 5 bases at J, with 3 bases between. The CDR3 consists of 10 residues. Germline CDR1 reads SNHLY; CDR2 reads FYNNEI. The CDR3 region is CASSLYGYTF. The CDR3 DNA follows: TGTGCCAGCAGTTTGTATGGCTACACCTTC.

This clonotype was picked up many times. The V and J genes are TRBV20-1 and TRBJ1-5, with 8 nucleotides matching TRBD1. CDR1 and CDR2 from the germline V gene are DFQATT and SNEGSKA (reference sequence). This CDR3 spans 14 amino acids. The V gene end was trimmed by 3 bases and the J gene end by 4 bases; junction bases not matched to a gene: 5. The CDR3 region is CSARGGQVNQPQHF. The CDR3 coding sequence is TGCAGTGCTAGGGGGGGACAGGTTAATCAGCCCCAGCATTTT.

This clonotype showed up just a few times. The chain couples TRBV7-2 to TRBJ1-4; the D gene is possibly TRBD1 (5 bases). Germline CDR1 SGHTA, CDR2 FQGNSA. This CDR3 contains 13 residues. V lost 1 base, J lost 16 bases, and 16 bases lay in between. The CDR3 DNA sequence: TGTGCCAGCAGCTTAGACCGGGACGCTAAGCAGTTTTTT. This sequence encodes CASSLDRDAKQFF.

Many counts were recorded for this clonotype. A single base separates this from a much larger clone, so it may be a read error. The gene calls are TRBV6-1 and TRBJ1-1, with D tentatively TRBD1 (6 bases). The V end lost 5 bases, the J end lost 1 base, and 8 bases lay between the germline ends. Germline CDR1 is MNHNS and CDR2 is SASEGT. This CDR3 contains 13 residues. CDR3 loop: CASSKTGNTEAFF. CDR3 nucleotides: TGTGCCAGCAGTAAGACAGGGAACACTGAAGCTTTCTTT.

This clonotype was seen a handful of times. V usage is TRBV20-1 and J usage is TRBJ2-2; no clear D. Germline-derived CDR1 and CDR2 are DFQATT and SNEGSKA (reference sequence). The germline V and J ends were trimmed by 5 bases and 3 bases, with 7 bases remaining between them. The CDR3 is 12 residues long. CDR3 bases: TGCAGTGCTCCCCGGGACACCGGGGAGCTGTTTTTT. Encoded protein: CSAPRDTGELFF.

This rearrangement joins TRBV7-2 to TRBJ1-1, with D unclear. The germline gives CDR1 SGHTA, CDR2 FQGNSA. This CDR3 is 12 amino acids long. The ends were cut back, 3 bases at V and 11 bases at J, with 13 bases in the middle. The CDR3, as DNA: TGTGCCAGCAGCTTGTCAGGAGGGAGGGCTTTCTTT. Its protein is CASSLSGGRAFF.

The chain is built from TRBV6-1 and TRBJ1-2; 7 bases are a match to TRBD1. Per germline, CDR1 MNHNS and CDR2 SASEGT. With V trimmed by 6 bases and J by 4 bases, 8 bases remained unmatched. The length of the CDR3 is 14 residues. The CDR3 DNA sequence: TGTGCCAGCAGACACCGGGACAGACCCTATGGCTACACCTTC. It codes for CASRHRDRPYGYTF.

V and J are TRBV14 and TRBJ1-4, with a tentative D call TRBD1 (6 bases). CDR3 size: 17 residues. Trimming took off 0 bases at V and 8 bases at J, with 19 bases between the two ends. CDR1 SGHDN and CDR2 FVKESK come from the germline V gene. DNA for the CDR3: TGTGCCAGCAGCCAAGATTGGTCACAGGAGAGGGGGGAAAAACTGTTTTTT. Protein sequence: CASSQDWSQERGEKLFF.

V gene TRBV20-1 combines with J gene TRBJ1-4; 8 bases align to TRBD1. After removal of 4 bases from V and 4 bases from J, the junction contained 5 bases not matched to a gene. The CDR3 runs to 14 residues. In germline, CDR1 is DFQATT, CDR2 SNEGSKA (reference sequence). CDR3 nucleotides: TGCAGTGCTAATCCAGGGGGCCTTAATGAAAAACTGTTTTTT. This encodes CSANPGGLNEKLFF.

This clonotype was recorded a few times. The DNA of the CDR3 is TGCAGCGTTGGAGGGGACCTTGGGACCCAGTACTTC. Translated: CSVGGDLGTQYF. The chain couples TRBV29-1 to TRBJ2-5, with D perhaps assigned TRBD1 or TRBD2 (5 bases each). The V end lost 4 bases, the J end lost 7 bases, and 13 bases lay between the germline ends. This CDR3 spans 12 amino acids. Germline CDR1 SQVTM, CDR2 ANQGSEA.

The gene calls are TRBV20-1 and TRBJ2-1; tentative D call: TRBD2 (5 bases). Per germline, CDR1 DFQATT and CDR2 SNEGSKA (reference sequence). The V end lost 5 bases, the J end lost 0 bases, and 11 bases lay between the germline ends. The CDR3 has 14 residues. For the CDR3, the DNA is TGCAGTGCTGTAAGACTACCCTCCTACAATGAGCAGTTCTTC. Residues: CSAVRLPSYNEQFF.